This T cell receptor (beta chain) derives from a study of T cell responses to AZD1222 COVID-19 vaccine (dated by TCRdb to 2020 to 2023). With regard to the full study: A total of over 230 trial participants underwent TCR sequencing, of whom about 200 had received two doses of AZD1222 and 26 had received two doses of the MenACWY control vaccine. Enrollment into the trials was organized by age into subgroups of 18-55, 56-69 and 70-plus years, and those subgroups contained 148, 28 and 57 TCR-sequenced participants, respectively.

A note on this clone: The clone's antigen remains unknown. Base quality data are lacking; no much larger clone is found one base away.

The CDR3 regions of human TCRbeta chains were subjected to immunosequencing. The paper's processing steps were these. Repertoire TCRs were matched against a reference library of SARS-CoV-2-specific TCRs generated with the MIRA antigen-specificity platform. Breadth was defined as the fraction of unique TCRs that were SARS-CoV-2-associated. Depth was defined as the fraction of total T cells that were SARS-CoV-2-associated. Using the MIRA data, each spike-specific TCR was assigned both to the spike region to which the TCR was reactive and to a CD4 or CD8 class. Log10-transformed breadth and depth values were compared by one-way ANOVA with Sidak's multiple comparisons tests. This is the immuneACCESS table as TCRdb keeps it, with only in-frame sequences that have V and J called. A part of the clones is gone; compared with another copy, unresolved V genes explain less than half, and the rest is unexplained. V and J calls and clone size follow that table, whereas D and trimming were derived from the DNA. The sample table records under 170,000 clones; roughly 90% of these occur just once. 3.3% of the sample is held by the ten biggest clonotypes.

In the paper's terms, the time point label means: about 28 days (+/-7) after the second vaccine dose. Because spike-specific TCR depth and breadth did not differ between the two schedules, AZD1222 recipients who got a second dose at roughly 4 weeks were pooled with those who got a second dose at roughly 12 weeks. Vaccinee samples came from UK trials COV001 and COV002, including a single-blind randomized controlled phase 2/3 trial of AZD1222 (ChAdOx1 nCoV-19) in healthy adults. For TCRbeta chain sequencing, PBMC samples from trial participants were taken at day 0 and at day 28 after the second dose. General findings and caveats noted by the study authors: Participants were mostly white British and included more females than males, and it was suggested by the authors that clonal diversity may have been underestimated. Conclusions about previously exposed vaccinees are limited, since just 5 or 6 AZD1222 recipients were seropositive for SARS-CoV-2 at baseline. Epitopes outside the regions mutated in the B.1.351 and B.1.1.7 variants were reportedly recognized by nearly half of the unique spike-specific TCRs. After two AZD1222 doses, both the breadth and the depth of spike-specific TCRs were significantly higher than at day 0 and than in MenACWY recipients. Vaccine-associated CD4 TCRs spanned the whole spike protein, with dominant responses in regions 160-218 and 743-854. No day 14 peak-response samples were available, so repertoires were characterized only after the peak T cell response. The 56-69-year group was small, and its depth increase did not reach significance, likely because of low power.

This sample comprised peripheral blood, obtained 28 days after the second AZD1222 dose. The clonotype originates from an adult who received the AZD1222 COVID-19 vaccine.

The CDR3 reads as follows: CASSSSGRGETEAFF. The DNA sequence is given as TGTGCCAGCAGTTCCTCCGGCAGGGGAGAGACTGAAGCTTTCTTT. The chain couples TRBV6-5 to TRBJ1-1, with TRBD1 as a weak D call on 6 bases. Reading the germline V gene gives CDR1 MNHEY and CDR2 SVGAGI. V loses 4 bases of germline sequence and J loses 5 bases, and the interval between the two ends is 17 bases. The CDR3 spans 15 residues, from the cysteine through the phenylalanine. Just CDR3 DNA is preserved here, 45 bases in frame from base 1.